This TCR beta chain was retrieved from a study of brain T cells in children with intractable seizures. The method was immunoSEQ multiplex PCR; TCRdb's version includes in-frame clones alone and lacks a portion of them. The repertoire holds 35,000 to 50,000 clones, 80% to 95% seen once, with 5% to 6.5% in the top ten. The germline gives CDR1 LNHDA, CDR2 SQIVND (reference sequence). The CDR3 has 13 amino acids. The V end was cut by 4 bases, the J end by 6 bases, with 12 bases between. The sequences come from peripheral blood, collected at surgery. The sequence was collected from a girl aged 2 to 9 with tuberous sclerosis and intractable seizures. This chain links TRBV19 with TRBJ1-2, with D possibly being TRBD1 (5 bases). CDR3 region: CASSSGQLHGYTF. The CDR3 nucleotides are TGTGCCAGTAGTAGTGGACAATTGCATGGCTACACCTTC.